The 18 T cell receptor beta chains below come from one sample, sequenced in a study of blood T cell repertoires in COVID-19 (TCRdb year 2020). The library was made by the immunoSEQ multiplex PCR assay. Drawn from immuneACCESS, this table holds only the in-frame rearrangements with V and J called that TCRdb kept. Clones are partly lost; checked studies trace under half to an unresolved V gene and leave the rest unexplained. In this sample the table shows about 280,000 clones, around nine tenths of which occur a single time. The ten largest make up 0.9% to 1% of the sample. The sample comprised peripheral blood. Receptors were obtained from a woman in her 40s who had recovered from COVID-19.

The chain couples TRBV5-1 to TRBJ1-4; 10 positions match TRBD1. Trimming at V came to 4 bases and at J to 5 bases, leaving 8 bases not matched to a gene. The CDR3 totals 16 residues. The germline CDR1 and CDR2 sequences are SGHRS and YFSETQ. The CDR3 DNA reads as TGCGCCAGCAGCGACGGACAGGGGGTCCTAAATGAAAAACTGTTTTTT. It specifies CASSDGQGVLNEKLFF.

This clone was counted between two and nine times. V is TRBV16 and J is TRBJ1-2; TRBD1 matches 10 bases. Germline CDR1 reads KGHSY; CDR2 reads FQNENV. This CDR3 contains 16 residues. V was clipped by 6 bases and J by 0 bases; unmatched bases: 7. This CDR3 reads CASSLFGTGANYGYTF. CDR3 DNA: TGTGCCAGCAGTCTATTCGGGACAGGGGCTAACTATGGCTACACCTTC.

The genes are TRBV30 and TRBJ2-7, with 8 bases matching TRBD2. CDR1 GTSNPN and CDR2 SVGIG come from the germline V gene (reference sequence). V was pared by 2 bases and J by 6 bases, with 6 bases of the junction left unmatched. This CDR3 comprises 13 residues. The CDR3 is CAWSYSGAGEQYF. The CDR3 bases are TGTGCCTGGAGTTATAGCGGGGCCGGCGAGCAGTACTTC.

CDR3 nucleotides: TGCGCCAGCAGCTCGGACGGACTAACAACTAATGAAAAACTGTTTTTT. Translating gives CASSSDGLTTNEKLFF. J is TRBJ1-4 and V is TRBV5-1; no reliable D call. V lost 3 bases to trimming and J lost 0 bases, with 12 bases between them. There are 16 residues in the CDR3. CDR1 is SGHRS, CDR2 YFSETQ, per germline.

This clone was observed a few times. The genes are TRBV28 and TRBJ2-3, with TRBD1 matching over 9 bases. V shed 5 bases, J shed 6 bases, and the junction held 6 bases outside the gene matches. The CDR3 has 14 residues. CDR1 and CDR2 from the germline V gene are MDHEN and SYDVKM. CDR3 in amino acids: CASSAGTGYDTQYF. The CDR3 DNA follows: TGTGCCAGCAGTGCCGGGACAGGGTACGATACGCAGTATTTT.

This rearrangement joins TRBV2 to TRBJ1-4, with TRBD1 as a possible D gene (5 bases). Germline CDR1 SNHLY, CDR2 FYNNEI. With 0 bases removed from V and 8 bases from J, the gap between germline ends came to 10 bases. The CDR3 runs to 14 residues. CDR3 nucleotides: TGTGCCAGCAGTGAAGCGCTTCGGGGGGAAAAACTGTTTTTT. Its protein product is CASSEALRGEKLFF.

This clone was counted only a few times. CDR3 sequence reads: CASSLASAGYEQYF. For the CDR3, the DNA is TGTGCCAGCAGCTTAGCGTCGGCGGGTTACGAGCAGTACTTC. This chain links TRBV7-8 with TRBJ2-7, with D tentatively TRBD2 (5 bases). V lost 0 bases and J lost 4, with 10 bases in between. The CDR3 is 14 residues long. Germline V gives CDR1 SGHVS, CDR2 FQNEAQ.

The chain couples TRBV5-6 to TRBJ1-2; D gene ambiguous. Germline assignment: CDR1 SGHDT and CDR2 YYEEEE. This CDR3 has 15 residues. The V end was cut by 3 bases, the J end by 5 bases, with 17 bases between. CDR3 DNA sequence: TGTGCCAGCAGCTACAACAGCGGGGTACGGTATGGCTACACCTTC. This gives the protein CASSYNSGVRYGYTF.

This chain uses TRBV19 with TRBJ2-2; 10 bases are a match to TRBD1. V dropped 6 bases and J dropped 5; count of bases not matched to a gene: 6. The germline V gene encodes CDR1 LNHDA and CDR2 SQIVND (reference sequence). The CDR3 covers 15 residues. The CDR3 region is CASRVPDRGTGELFF. The CDR3 bases are TGTGCCAGTAGGGTCCCGGACAGGGGGACCGGGGAGCTGTTTTTT.

The V call is TRBV6-5, the J call TRBJ1-3; no definite D call. This CDR3 has 13 amino acids. Per the germline V gene, CDR1 is MNHEY and CDR2 is SVGAGI. Trimming left V 3 bases short and J 8 bases short, with 11 bases between. This chain's CDR3 is CASSYNVRDTIYF. The CDR3 DNA reads TGTGCCAGCAGTTATAACGTCCGGGACACCATATATTTT.

The chain has TRBV7-6 and TRBJ2-5; weak D call: TRBD1 (6 bases). CDR3 length: 11 amino acids. Germline V CDR1 and CDR2: SGHVS, FNYEAQ. V was shortened by 4 bases and J by 11 bases, with 11 bases between the two germline ends. CDR3 in amino acids: CASSSDRMQYF. The CDR3 coding sequence is TGTGCCAGCAGCTCCGACAGGATGCAGTACTTC. Drawing the rest from reference TRBV7-6 and TRBJ2-5, the complete variable domain is GAGVSQSPRYKVTKRGQDVALRCDPISGHVSLYWYRQALGQGPEFLTYFNYEAQQDKSGLPNDRFSAERPEGSISTLTIQRTEQRDSAMYRCASSSDRMQYFGPGTRLLVL.

CDR3 loop: CASSRRTGVTEQYF. The CDR3 DNA follows: TGTGCCAGCAGCAGACGGACAGGGGTCACCGAGCAGTACTTC. The J gene is TRBJ2-7, the V gene TRBV11-3; TRBD1 matches at 9 bases. The germline CDR1 and CDR2 sequences are SGHNT and YENEEA. V was clipped by 5 bases and J by 6 bases; unmatched bases: 8. The CDR3 is made up of 14 amino acids.

The chain links TRBV6-5 to TRBJ1-5; the D is unclear. Trimming stripped 8 bases from V and 7 bases from J, with 18 bases between. The CDR3 is 14 residues long. Germline V gene lookup returns CDR1 MNHEY and CDR2 SVGAGI. The CDR3 loop is CASGRGVVEQPQHF. CDR3 DNA: TGTGCCAGCGGTCGCGGTGTGGTGGAGCAGCCCCAGCATTTT.

V usage is TRBV2 and J usage is TRBJ2-7, with a weak D call TRBD1 (6 bases). The length of the CDR3 is 12 residues. Per germline, CDR1 SNHLY and CDR2 FYNNEI. The CDR3 loop reads CCTGTNPYEQYF. The CDR3 nucleotides are TGTTGTACGGGGACAAACCCCTACGAGCAGTACTTC.

J is TRBJ2-3 and V is TRBV29-1; TRBD1 might be the D (7 bases). The V and J ends lost 4 bases and 0 bases respectively, with 11 bases between them. Germline CDR1 reads SQVTM; CDR2 reads ANQGSEA. This CDR3 has 14 amino acids. The CDR3 loop reads CSVAEGASTDTQYF. DNA of the CDR3: TGCAGCGTTGCGGAGGGGGCGAGCACAGATACGCAGTATTTT.

V gene TRBV29-1 combines with J gene TRBJ2-5, with 7 nucleotides matching TRBD2. The CDR3 is 11 residues long. Unmatched junction bases numbered 1, after V lost 5 bases and J lost 4 bases. Germline V gives CDR1 SQVTM, CDR2 ANQGSEA. As DNA, the CDR3 is TGCAGCGTTAGGGAGGGAGAGACCCAGTACTTC. Residues: CSVREGETQYF.

Note on this clone: The identical CDR3 is also encoded by other nucleotide sequences in the sample. This chain joins TRBV18 and TRBJ1-3; weak D call: TRBD1 (5 bases). CDR3 length: 16 amino acids. The V end was cut by 2 bases, the J end by 0 bases, with 11 bases between. The V gene's germline CDR1 is KGHSH and CDR2 LQKENI. CDR3 region: CASSPGEGSSGNTIYF. In DNA form, the CDR3 reads TGTGCCAGCTCACCAGGGGAGGGGAGCTCTGGAAACACCATATATTTT. Full variable domain (rest looked up from reference TRBV18 and TRBJ1-3): NAGVMQNPRHLVRRRGQEARLRCSPMKGHSHVYWYRQLPEEGLKFMVYLQKENIIDESGMPKERFSAEFPKEGPSILRIQQVVRGDSAAYFCASSPGEGSSGNTIYFGEGSWLTVV.

The gene calls are TRBV11-1 and TRBJ1-6; D gene unclear. CDR3 length: 15 amino acids. Germline V gene sequence: CDR1 SGHAT, CDR2 FQDESV (reference sequence). The V gene lost 0 bases and the J gene lost 7 bases, with 10 bases spanning the gap. This CDR3 is CASSLAGGGNSPLHF. CDR3 in DNA: TGTGCCAGCAGCTTAGCCGGCGGTGGGAATTCACCCCTCCACTTT.